This T cell receptor beta chain was recovered during a study of cytomegalovirus exposure and HLA in healthy donors. The wider study: The same platform as the approximately 670 first-cohort repertoires was used for the 100 to 150 validation repertoires, a later analysis reported. General study points: Using the classifier, cytomegalovirus status was reportedly diagnosed with high specificity and sensitivity.

With regard to this clone: The antigen is unknown.

Germline loops: CDR1 MNHNS, CDR2 SASEGT. The CDR3 has 13 residues. The V and J ends lost 7 bases and 5 bases, in that order; junction bases with no gene match: 4. The repertoire was sequenced with immunoSEQ multiplex PCR; TCRdb's copy has only in-frame clones and lacks some. Here the sample spans under 80,000 clones, roughly 90% being singletons. The genes are TRBV6-1 and TRBJ1-5; 8 bases match TRBD1. The receptor was derived from a woman in her late teens or twenties in good health and CMV-seronegative. Sequencing used PBMCs. CDR3 region: CASIKQGDQPQHF. The CDR3 coding sequence is TGTGCCAGCATTAAACAGGGGGATCAGCCCCAGCATTTT.